This entry lists 25 T cell receptor beta chains sequenced from one sample in a study of cytomegalovirus exposure and HLA in healthy donors. With 60 Vbeta and 13 Jbeta primers, the PCR was carried out. Profiling relied on immunoSEQ multiplex PCR, and the TCRdb table lists in-frame clones only, not all of them. The data contain 200,000 or so clones, approximately 84% of them singletons. Material: PBMCs. These receptors originate from a boy aged 5 to 17 in good health and CMV-seronegative.

V gene TRBV18 combines with J gene TRBJ1-2, with D maybe TRBD1 (6 bases). Germline V lookup: CDR1 KGHSH, CDR2 LQKENI. V shed 3 bases and J shed 6 bases, with 14 bases lying between them. There are 14 residues in the CDR3. The CDR3 region has the DNA TGTGCCAGCTCACCTCAACAGGGAGTGGATGGCTACACCTTC. It codes for CASSPQQGVDGYTF. The full variable domain, with the rest looked up from reference TRBV18 and TRBJ1-2, is NAGVMQNPRHLVRRRGQEARLRCSPMKGHSHVYWYRQLPEEGLKFMVYLQKENIIDESGMPKERFSAEFPKEGPSILRIQQVVRGDSAAYFCASSPQQGVDGYTFGSGTRLTVV.

This chain joins TRBV11-3 and TRBJ2-2, with D perhaps TRBD2 (6 bases). Germline values: CDR1 SGHNT, CDR2 YENEEA. CDR3 length: 15 amino acids. Trimming took 5 bases from V and 7 from J, leaving 17 bases between them. This CDR3 is CASSVGTVRSGELFF. CDR3 bases: TGTGCCAGCAGCGTCGGGACTGTACGGAGCGGGGAGCTGTTTTTT.

The chain combines TRBV30 with TRBJ1-2, with unresolved D. The germline CDR1 and CDR2 sequences are GTSNPN and SVGIG (reference sequence). The CDR3 length is 11 residues. Trimming removed 2 bases at V and 10 bases at J, with 11 bases between. This CDR3 reads CAWSHRVNYTF. The CDR3 nucleotides are TGTGCCTGGAGTCACCGGGTGAACTACACCTTC.

This clone turned up a few times. The chain is built from TRBV5-4 and TRBJ2-7; maybe TRBD1 (5 bases). The CDR3 is 15 amino acids. Between the trimmed V and J ends, which lost 4 bases and 5 bases, there was a span of 19 bases. CDR1 is SGHNT, CDR2 YYREEE, per germline (reference sequence). The CDR3 protein is CASSHLRRGRDEQYF. In DNA, the CDR3 is TGTGCCAGCAGCCACCTTCGAAGGGGCCGTGACGAGCAGTACTTC.

The CDR3 region has the DNA TGTGCCAGCTCGCGGGACAGCGTTATTAGCAATCAGCCCCAGCATTTT. Translated: CASSRDSVISNQPQHF. The V gene is TRBV27, the J gene TRBJ1-5; TRBD1 agrees at 7 bases. The length of the CDR3 is 16 residues. V was clipped by 8 bases and J by 0 bases; unmatched bases: 10. Per germline, CDR1 MNHEY and CDR2 SMNVEV (reference sequence).

V and J are TRBV27 and TRBJ1-5; D is ambiguous. This CDR3 has 15 amino acids. Trimming took off 5 bases at V and 2 bases at J, with 13 bases between the two ends. CDR1 and CDR2 from the germline V gene are MNHEY and SMNVEV (reference sequence). The CDR3 DNA is TGTGCCAGCAGTCTCCACGGGGTTGGCAATCAGCCCCAGCATTTT. The encoded protein is CASSLHGVGNQPQHF.

CDR3 nucleotide sequence: TGTGCCAGCAGCGTAGGGTCGAGAGCAACTGAAGCTTTCTTT. Translating gives CASSVGSRATEAFF. The chain recombines TRBV9 with TRBJ1-1; D ambiguous. The germline V and J ends were trimmed by 0 bases and 5 bases, with 11 bases remaining between them. This CDR3 contains 14 residues. CDR1 and CDR2 (germline): SGDLS, YYNGEE.

The V call is TRBV5-4, the J call TRBJ1-1; tentatively, D is TRBD1 (5 bases). The V gene's germline CDR1 is SGHNT and CDR2 YYREEE (reference sequence). This CDR3 has 13 residues. V lost 4 bases and J lost 8, with 15 bases in between. CDR3: CASSPRGGIEAFF. The CDR3 DNA reads TGTGCCAGCAGCCCGCGGGGCGGAATAGAAGCTTTCTTT.

The chain joins TRBV30 to TRBJ1-1, with D uncertain. Per germline, CDR1 GTSNPN and CDR2 SVGIG (reference sequence). The CDR3 has 13 residues. The V end lost 1 base, the J end lost 3 bases, and 9 bases lay between the germline ends. CDR3 region: CAWSDGVDTEAFF. DNA for the CDR3: TGTGCCTGGAGTGACGGGGTCGACACTGAAGCTTTCTTT.

A single count supports this clone. The V gene is TRBV5-1, the J gene TRBJ2-3, with 12 positions matching TRBD2. From germline, CDR1 is SGHRS and CDR2 YFSETQ. The V gene end was trimmed by 10 bases and the J gene end by 4 bases; junction bases not matched to a gene: 16. The CDR3 runs 17 residues. Here the CDR3 DNA reads TGCGCCCCCAAACCCCCCAGACTAGCGGGGGCTCCAGATACGCAGTATTTT. This codes for CAPKPPRLAGAPDTQYF.

The chain joins TRBV27 to TRBJ1-2; 9 nucleotides align to TRBD1. Looked up from germline, CDR1 is MNHEY and CDR2 is SMNVEV (reference sequence). The V gene end was trimmed by 5 bases and the J gene end by 2 bases; junction bases not matched to a gene: 6. The CDR3 is made up of 15 amino acids. CDR3 region: CASSVDRGYNYGYTF. Written as DNA, the CDR3 is TGTGCCAGCAGTGTAGACAGGGGGTACAACTATGGCTACACCTTC.

This rearrangement joins TRBV7-6 to TRBJ2-3; 9 nucleotides match TRBD2. Per the germline V gene, CDR1 is SGHVS and CDR2 is FNYEAQ. V lost 2 bases, J lost 6 bases, and 15 bases stayed unmatched. The CDR3 has 18 amino acids. The CDR3 here is CASSLTSGTSLKADTQYF. In DNA form, the CDR3 reads TGTGCCAGCAGCTTAACCTCCGGGACTAGCCTTAAAGCGGATACGCAGTATTTT.

This clone was observed a few times. V and J are TRBV7-8 and TRBJ2-7, with no clear D. V gave up 4 bases and J gave up 0 bases, with 13 bases separating them. The germline CDR1 and CDR2 sequences are SGHVS and FQNEAQ. This CDR3 spans 15 amino acids. The CDR3 DNA reads TGTGCCAGCAGCTCCCCAACAAGGAGCTCCTACGAGCAGTACTTC. Amino acids: CASSSPTRSSYEQYF.

This clone is a singleton in its sample. The chain links TRBV28 to TRBJ2-5, with D tentatively TRBD2 (6 bases). Germline CDR1 reads MDHEN; CDR2 reads SYDVKM. This CDR3 is built from 15 residues. The germline V and J ends were trimmed by 2 bases and 1 base, with 11 bases remaining between them. The CDR3 sequence: CASSLIGTPQETQYF. For the CDR3, the DNA is TGTGCCAGCAGTTTAATCGGGACTCCCCAAGAGACCCAGTACTTC.

This chain links TRBV28 with TRBJ2-1, with D perhaps TRBD2 (5 bases). V was pared by 5 bases and J by 2 bases, with 16 bases between. Germline V gene sequence: CDR1 MDHEN, CDR2 SYDVKM. The CDR3 length is 16 residues. CDR3 loop: CASSTRTAGAYNEQFF. The CDR3 DNA reads as TGTGCCAGCAGTACCCGGACTGCGGGTGCCTACAATGAGCAGTTCTTC. Together with reference TRBV28 and TRBJ2-1, the CDR3 gives the full variable domain: DVKVTQSSRYLVKRTGEKVFLECVQDMDHENMFWYRQDPGLGLRLIYFSYDVKMKEKGDIPEGYSVSREKKERFSLILESASTNQTSMYLCASSTRTAGAYNEQFFGPGTRLTVL.

The rearrangement links TRBV19 to TRBJ2-3; perhaps TRBD2 as D (7 bases). The V end lost 8 bases, the J end lost 3 bases, and 24 bases lay between the germline ends. Germline lookup yields CDR1 LNHDA and CDR2 SQIVND (reference sequence). The CDR3 is 17 amino acids. CDR3 nucleotide sequence: TGTGCCAGTCCCCCGCACAGTAGGGGGGGGGCGACAGATACGCAGTATTTT. As protein: CASPPHSRGGATDTQYF.

V and J are TRBV7-8 and TRBJ2-7, with D possibly TRBD2 on 5 matching bases. CDR1 SGHVS and CDR2 FQNEAQ come from the germline V gene. Trimming took off 0 bases at V and 2 bases at J, with 8 bases between the two ends. There are 14 residues in the CDR3. The chain's CDR3 is CASSLADGAYEQYF. CDR3 DNA sequence: TGTGCCAGCAGCTTAGCGGACGGGGCCTACGAGCAGTACTTC. Drawing the rest from reference TRBV7-8 and TRBJ2-7, the complete variable domain is GAGVSQSPRYKVAKRGQDVALRCDPISGHVSLFWYQQALGQGPEFLTYFQNEAQLDKSGLPSDRFFAERPEGSVSTLKIQRTQQEDSAVYLCASSLADGAYEQYFGPGTRLTVT.

This chain joins TRBV10-3 and TRBJ2-7, with D perhaps TRBD1 (7 bases). This CDR3 spans 18 amino acids. Trimming shortened V by 8 bases and J by 6 bases, and 32 bases separated the two germline ends. Germline CDR1 is ENHRY and CDR2 is SYGVKD. The CDR3 region has the DNA TGTGCCATCCCCCAGTCCCCCCAGGGGGACTCTGTGACGGGCGAGCAGTACTTC. Translation: CAIPQSPQGDSVTGEQYF.

The chain uses TRBV29-1 and TRBJ2-7; TRBD1 matches 7 bases. Germline assignment: CDR1 SQVTM and CDR2 ANQGSEA. J lost 6 bases, V lost 3 bases, and 17 bases had no gene match. The CDR3 runs 16 residues. The CDR3 DNA reads as TGCAGCGTTGACGTAAAGGGGGCGGTAAATGTTGGCGAGCAGTACTTC. This codes for CSVDVKGAVNVGEQYF.

Points on this clone: The junction departs from the called germline gene at one end, perhaps through a read error. The chain employs TRBV7-7 and TRBJ2-3; no clear D gene. This CDR3 region has 13 residues. Germline-derived CDR1 and CDR2 are SSHAT and FNYEAQ (reference sequence). The CDR3, as DNA: TGTGCTAGCAGCTTAGTGTTCTTAGATACGCAGTATTTT. Protein sequence: CASSLVFLDTQYF.

This chain connects TRBV28 to TRBJ2-1; 9 bases are a match to TRBD1. The CDR3 extends over 14 amino acids. With V trimmed by 6 bases and J by 2 bases, 2 bases remained unmatched. The germline V gene encodes CDR1 MDHEN and CDR2 SYDVKM. The CDR3 protein is CASRTGGTYNEQFF. As DNA, the CDR3 is TGTGCCAGCAGGACAGGGGGGACCTACAATGAGCAGTTCTTC. The entire variable domain, with the rest obtained from reference TRBV28 and TRBJ2-1, is as follows: DVKVTQSSRYLVKRTGEKVFLECVQDMDHENMFWYRQDPGLGLRLIYFSYDVKMKEKGDIPEGYSVSREKKERFSLILESASTNQTSMYLCASRTGGTYNEQFFGPGTRLTVL.

The sample holds a few counts of this clone. This chain uses TRBV5-1 with TRBJ1-5; D is perhaps TRBD1 (6 bases). Germline CDR1 is SGHRS and CDR2 is YFSETQ. Between the trimmed V and J ends, which lost 0 bases and 4 bases, there was a span of 11 bases. This CDR3 spans 15 amino acids. CDR3 sequence: CASSLEAGQNQPQHF. CDR3 nucleotide sequence: TGCGCCAGCAGCTTGGAGGCCGGACAGAATCAGCCCCAGCATTTT.

The J gene is TRBJ1-3, the V gene TRBV6-5; no firm D call. Trimming cost V 5 bases and J 2 bases, with 13 bases left between them. CDR3 length: 15 residues. The germline CDR1 and CDR2 sequences are MNHEY and SVGAGI. The CDR3 DNA reads TGTGCCAGCAGTAAAGAGGGAAGGACTGGAAACACCATATATTTT. The encoded protein is CASSKEGRTGNTIYF.

V gene TRBV28 combines with J gene TRBJ2-5; 11 bases match TRBD1. The end of the DNA fits TRBJ2-7 better, so the J call may be wrong. The CDR3 is 15 amino acids. The germline V gene has CDR1 MDHEN and CDR2 SYDVKM. The CDR3 sequence: CASSLVGQGASEQYF. In nucleotides, the CDR3 is TGTGCCAGCAGTTTAGTAGGACAGGGGGCCTCCGAGCAGTACTTC.

The chain couples TRBV12-5 to TRBJ1-2, with 9 bases identical to TRBD1. Trimming cost V 1 base and J 3 bases; bases outside gene matches: 3. There are 15 residues in the CDR3. Per the germline V gene, CDR1 is LGHNT and CDR2 is FRNRAP. In DNA form, the CDR3 reads TGTGCTAGTGGTTTGGGGACAGGGGTTGACTATGGCTACACCTTC. This encodes CASGLGTGVDYGYTF.